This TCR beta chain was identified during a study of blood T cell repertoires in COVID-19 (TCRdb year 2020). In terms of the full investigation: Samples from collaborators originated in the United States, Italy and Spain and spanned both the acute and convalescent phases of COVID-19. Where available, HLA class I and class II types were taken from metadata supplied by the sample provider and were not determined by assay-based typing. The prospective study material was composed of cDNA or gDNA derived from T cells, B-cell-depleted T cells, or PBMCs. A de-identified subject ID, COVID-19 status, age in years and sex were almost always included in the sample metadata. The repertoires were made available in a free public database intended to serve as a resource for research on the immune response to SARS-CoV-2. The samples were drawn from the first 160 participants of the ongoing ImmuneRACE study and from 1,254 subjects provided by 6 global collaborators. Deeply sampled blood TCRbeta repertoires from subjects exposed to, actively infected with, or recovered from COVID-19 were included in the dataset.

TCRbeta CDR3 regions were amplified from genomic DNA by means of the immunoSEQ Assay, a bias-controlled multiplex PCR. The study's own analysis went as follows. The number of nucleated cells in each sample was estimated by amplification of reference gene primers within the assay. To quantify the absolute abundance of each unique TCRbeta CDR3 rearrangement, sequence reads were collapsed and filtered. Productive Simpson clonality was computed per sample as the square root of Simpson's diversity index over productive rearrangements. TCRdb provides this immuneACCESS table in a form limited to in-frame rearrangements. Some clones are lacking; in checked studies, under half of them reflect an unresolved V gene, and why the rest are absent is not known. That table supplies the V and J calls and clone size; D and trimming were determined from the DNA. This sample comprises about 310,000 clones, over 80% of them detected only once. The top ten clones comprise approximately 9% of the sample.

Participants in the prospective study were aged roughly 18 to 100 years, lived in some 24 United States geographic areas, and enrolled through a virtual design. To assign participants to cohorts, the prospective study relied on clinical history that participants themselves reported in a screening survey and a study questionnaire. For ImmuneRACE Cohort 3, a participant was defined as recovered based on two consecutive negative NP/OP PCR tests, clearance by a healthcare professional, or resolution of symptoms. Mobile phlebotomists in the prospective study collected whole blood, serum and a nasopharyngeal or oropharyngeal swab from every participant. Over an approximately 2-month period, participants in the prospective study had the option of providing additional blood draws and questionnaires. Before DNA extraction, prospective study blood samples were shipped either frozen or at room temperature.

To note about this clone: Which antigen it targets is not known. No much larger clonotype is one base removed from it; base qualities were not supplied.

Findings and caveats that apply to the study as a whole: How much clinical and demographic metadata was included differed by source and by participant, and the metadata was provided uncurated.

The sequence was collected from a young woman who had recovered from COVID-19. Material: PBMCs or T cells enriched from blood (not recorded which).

The DNA is TGTGCCAGCAGTACTCCCGGGGGGGGCCATAATTCACCCCTCCACTTT. Its protein reads: CASSTPGGGHNSPLHF. The chain uses TRBV2 and TRBJ1-6; matching of 6 bases hints at TRBD1 as the D gene. The CDR1 and CDR2 encoded by the germline V gene are SNHLY and FYNNEI. The CDR3, from cysteine to phenylalanine, totals 16 residues. Here the CDR3 DNA is all that survives: 48 bases in frame from base 1. V sheds 5 bases and J sheds 5 bases, leaving 16 bases between their ends.